The present T cell receptor beta chain was sequenced within a study of spatial heterogeneity in lung cancer. As to time point: blood at routine non-recurrence follow-up after resection. TCRdb reprocessed the 5' RACE reads via MiXCR and lists one record per CDR3 protein. This sample has 30,000 to 40,000 distinct CDR3 sequences, with approximately 8% found just once. The trim removed 3 bases at V and 0 bases at J, leaving 6 bases unmatched. The CDR3 loop spans 15 amino acids. The germline V gene has CDR1 SGHRS and CDR2 YFSETQ. The rearrangement links TRBV5-1 to TRBJ2-7; 7 bases line up with TRBD1. This clonotype was sampled from a male donor with early-stage non-small cell lung cancer. Here the sequenced sample was PBMCs, taken at follow-up. In nucleotides, the CDR3 is TGCGCCAGCAGCTCCAGGGCAGGGGGCTCCTACGAGCAGTACTTC. Translated: CASSSRAGGSYEQYF.